One and the same sample provided the 2 T cell receptor beta chains below, sequenced in a study of blood T cell repertoires in COVID-19. TCRdb's table, derived via immunoSEQ multiplex PCR, lists solely in-frame clones and lacks some. The table has approximately 68,000 clones, under 85% seen once; the top ten hold approximately 9.3%. Sequencing was carried out using peripheral blood. The receptors come from a woman aged 45 to 65 with acute or convalescent COVID-19.

CDR3 sequence (DNA): TGTGCCACCAGTGAAACCGGGACAGGGAAGGCCAATGAGCAGTTCTTC. Translation: CATSETGTGKANEQFF. The chain carries TRBV24-1 and TRBJ2-1; TRBD1 aligns across 9 bases. J lost 6 bases, V lost 4 bases, and 9 bases had no gene match. The CDR3 extends over 16 amino acids. Germline CDR1 KGHDR, CDR2 SFDVKD.

This clone was counted only a few times. The chain joins TRBV7-2 to TRBJ2-3; D may be TRBD2 (6 bases). CDR1 SGHTA and CDR2 FQGNSA come from the germline V gene. CDR3 length equals 16 residues. V was cut by 5 bases and J by 3 bases, with 18 bases left in between. The CDR3 DNA reads as TGTGCCAGCAGCCCCTTTGGGGCGGGATTTACAGATACGCAGTATTTT. Its protein is CASSPFGAGFTDTQYF.